The 20 T cell receptor beta chains reported below all come from one sample, sequenced in a study of T cells in Graves' hyperthyroidism and ophthalmopathy. Researchers amplified the TCR beta CDR3 regions from RNA transcripts. When the TCR CDR3 underwent first-round RT-PCR, the HTBI primer set was used. Using its own MiXCR run on the multiplex PCR reads, TCRdb lists one record per CDR3 protein. The sample records some 370,000 distinct CDR3 sequences, over 13% being singletons. Sequenced sample: blood. The receptors were sampled from a man aged 45-60 years with Graves' ophthalmopathy.

This clonotype was recorded many times. The chain has TRBV5-1 and TRBJ1-4, with D maybe TRBD1 (6 bases). Germline V gene lookup returns CDR1 SGHRS and CDR2 YFSETQ. The CDR3 contains 14 residues. Trimming shortened V by 1 base and J by 4 bases, and 8 bases separated the two germline ends. CDR3 DNA: TGCGCCAGCAGCTTGCAGGGGATTAATGAAAAACTGTTTTTT. Protein sequence: CASSLQGINEKLFF.

This clonotype occurred many times. The J gene is TRBJ2-5, the V gene TRBV12-3 or TRBV12-4; D unresolved. Trimming removed 3 bases from V and 5 bases from J, with 7 bases in between. The CDR3 contains 12 residues. For the CDR3, the DNA is TGTGCCAGCAGTTTTATTAGGGAGACCCAGTACTTC. The encoded protein is CASSFIRETQYF.

CDR3 sequence reads: CAIGTVSYEQYF. DNA for the CDR3: TGTGCCATCGGTACAGTCTCCTACGAGCAGTACTTC. J is TRBJ2-7 and V is TRBV10-3; D unclear. V was trimmed by 8 bases and J by 0 bases, leaving 8 bases between them. CDR1 is ENHRY, CDR2 SYGVKD, per germline. This CDR3 has 12 amino acids.

Many counts were recorded for this clonotype. This chain links TRBV3-1 with TRBJ2-1, with D hard to call. The CDR3 sequence is 12 residues long. Germline CDR1 and CDR2: LGHDT and YNNKEL (reference sequence). Trimming left V 3 bases short and J 4 bases short, with 4 bases between. The CDR3 spells CASSQQYNEQFF. CDR3 DNA sequence: TGTGCCAGCAGCCAGCAGTACAATGAGCAGTTCTTC.

The chain combines TRBV12-3 or TRBV12-4 with TRBJ1-2, with 9 bases identical to TRBD1. V trimming: 6 bases; J trimming: 5 bases; junction bases outside the gene matches: 4. The CDR3 consists of 13 residues. In nucleotides, the CDR3 is TGTGCCAGCAGGGGGACAGGGAGGTATGGCTACACCTTC. Its protein is CASRGTGRYGYTF.

CDR3 nucleotide sequence: TGTGCCAGCAGTTTGAAGGGGGCTGAGACCCAGTACTTC. Encoded protein: CASSLKGAETQYF. V and J are TRBV28 and TRBJ2-5; the match to TRBD1 covers 7 bases. Looked up from germline, CDR1 is MDHEN and CDR2 is SYDVKM. Germline trimming cut 3 bases from V and 5 bases from J; bases unmatched to any gene: 3. This CDR3 spans 13 amino acids.

The chain's CDR3 is CATSRGGDRGYNEQFF. As DNA, the CDR3 is TGTGCCACCAGCAGAGGTGGGGACAGGGGGTACAATGAGCAGTTCTTC. The chain combines TRBV15 with TRBJ2-1; TRBD1 agrees at 11 bases. The germline CDR1 and CDR2 sequences are LNHNV and YYDKDF (reference sequence). The CDR3 runs to 16 residues. J was trimmed by 4 bases and V by 1 base; bases with no gene match: 3. Full variable domain (rest looked up from reference TRBV15 and TRBJ2-1): DAMVIQNPRYQVTQFGKPVTLSCSQTLNHNVMYWYQQKSSQAPKLLFHYYDKDFNNEADTPDNFQSRRPNTSFCFLDIRSPGLGDTAMYLCATSRGGDRGYNEQFFGPGTRLTVL.

This clonotype was found many times. The chain combines TRBV20-1 with TRBJ2-7, with 7 bases matching TRBD2. This CDR3 is 14 amino acids long. Per germline, CDR1 DFQATT and CDR2 SNEGSKA (reference sequence). V lost 3 bases and J lost 5; bases outside the gene matches: 10. The CDR3 is CSASGGRNPNEQYF. CDR3 nucleotides: TGCAGTGCTAGCGGCGGGAGAAACCCCAACGAGCAGTACTTC.

The chain joins TRBV4-1 to TRBJ2-5, with 12 bases lining up with TRBD2. The length of the CDR3 is 15 residues. Looked up from germline, CDR1 is MGHRA and CDR2 is YSYEKL. V shed 5 bases and J 5 bases; nucleotides not matched to a gene: 6. CDR3 sequence: CASSGRTSGTETQYF. The CDR3 DNA reads TGCGCCAGCAGCGGAAGGACTAGCGGGACCGAGACCCAGTACTTC.

This clonotype has at least ten counts. The J gene is TRBJ2-1, the V gene TRBV18; weak D call: TRBD1 (6 bases). Trimming took off 5 bases at V and 6 bases at J, with 8 bases between the two ends. The CDR3 is made up of 12 amino acids. Germline V gene data show CDR1 as KGHSH and CDR2 as LQKENI. The CDR3 nucleotides are TGTGCCAGCTCATCACAGGGCAATGAGCAGTTCTTC. This sequence encodes CASSSQGNEQFF.

This clonotype turned up a few times. The chain couples TRBV3-1 to TRBJ1-5; no firm D call. The CDR3 spans 13 residues. Germline V gene sequence: CDR1 LGHDT, CDR2 YNNKEL (reference sequence). The ends were cut back, 3 bases at V and 4 bases at J, with 7 bases in the middle. CDR3 region: CASSQTDNQPQHF. DNA for the CDR3: TGTGCCAGCAGCCAGACCGATAATCAGCCCCAGCATTTT.

This clonotype was observed many times. The CDR3 DNA reads TGTGCCAGCAGTTACTGGGTTTCGTCAGGCACAGATACGCAGTATTTT. It is translated as CASSYWVSSGTDTQYF. The rearrangement links TRBV6-6 to TRBJ2-3; D is unresolved. CDR1 and CDR2 (germline): MNHNY, SVGAGI (reference sequence). This CDR3 is 16 amino acids long. V shed 1 base and J shed 1 base, with 12 bases lying between them.

This clonotype came up many times. This rearrangement joins TRBV10-3 to TRBJ2-7; D is perhaps TRBD1 or TRBD2 (5 bases each). The germline CDR1 and CDR2 sequences are ENHRY and SYGVKD. Trimming removed 4 bases at V and 7 bases at J, with 11 bases between. The CDR3 runs 12 residues. This chain's CDR3 is CAISGDGWEQYF. The CDR3 DNA is TGTGCCATCAGTGGGGACGGCTGGGAGCAGTACTTC.

This clonotype was detected many times. The V and J genes are TRBV2 and TRBJ1-1, with no clear D. V lost 5 bases and J lost 0, with 7 bases in between. This CDR3 has 13 amino acids. Germline CDR1 is SNHLY and CDR2 is FYNNEI. The CDR3 protein is CASSQEVNTEAFF. The CDR3 DNA reads TGTGCCAGCAGTCAGGAGGTGAACACTGAAGCTTTCTTT.

This chain connects TRBV4-1 to TRBJ2-4; D may be TRBD1 (6 bases). Per germline, CDR1 MGHRA and CDR2 YSYEKL. This CDR3 is built from 14 residues. V lost 1 base, J lost 8 bases, and 12 bases lay in between. The CDR3 bases are TGCGCCAGCAGCCAAGGGGGGCTAGGAGACATTCAGTACTTC. It translates to CASSQGGLGDIQYF.

This clonotype has at least ten counts. V gene TRBV5-1 combines with J gene TRBJ2-1; possibly TRBD2 for D (7 bases). Trimming left V 0 bases short and J 7 bases short, with 17 bases between. Germline V gene lookup returns CDR1 SGHRS and CDR2 YFSETQ. The CDR3 extends over 16 amino acids. CDR3 coding DNA: TGCGCCAGCAGCTTGGCCGGCGGACTAGGGGGTAATGAGCAGTTCTTC. Protein: CASSLAGGLGGNEQFF.

This clonotype has a handful of counts. The CDR3 DNA follows: TGTGCCAGCAGTAAAGACAGTACGACGAACACCGGGGAGCTGTTTTTT. Translation gives CASSKDSTTNTGELFF. This chain joins TRBV6-1 and TRBJ2-2; tentative D call: TRBD1 (5 bases). Between the trimmed V and J ends, which lost 5 bases and 0 bases, there was a span of 13 bases. CDR3 length: 16 amino acids. Germline loops: CDR1 MNHNS, CDR2 SASEGT.

The chain employs TRBV5-1 and TRBJ2-5; TRBD1 might be the D (9 bases). This CDR3 region has 15 residues. Trimming left V 1 base short and J 9 bases short, with 19 bases between. CDR1 and CDR2 from the germline V gene are SGHRS and YFSETQ. The CDR3 coding sequence is TGCGCCAGCAGCTTGTCACAGGGGGCCGGGGGGGCCCAGTACTTC. Its protein product is CASSLSQGAGGAQYF.

This clonotype appeared many times. The chain has TRBV7-2 and TRBJ2-7; a weak D match, TRBD2 (5 bases). The germline V gene has CDR1 SGHTA and CDR2 FQGNSA. The germline V and J ends were trimmed by 5 bases and 5 bases, with 19 bases remaining between them. The CDR3 length is 15 residues. Written as DNA, the CDR3 is TGTGCCAGCAGCGAGACCGTGTCGCTAGCTAACGAGCAGTACTTC. Its protein product is CASSETVSLANEQYF.

This clonotype was seen at least ten times. The chain employs TRBV28 and TRBJ2-5, with D possibly being TRBD1 (8 bases). The V gene's germline CDR1 is MDHEN and CDR2 SYDVKM. With 6 bases removed from V and 5 bases from J, the gap between germline ends came to 13 bases. The CDR3 runs to 13 residues. The CDR3 sequence: CASRPQGGETQYF. The CDR3 DNA sequence: TGTGCCAGCAGGCCACAGGGGGGGGAGACCCAGTACTTC.